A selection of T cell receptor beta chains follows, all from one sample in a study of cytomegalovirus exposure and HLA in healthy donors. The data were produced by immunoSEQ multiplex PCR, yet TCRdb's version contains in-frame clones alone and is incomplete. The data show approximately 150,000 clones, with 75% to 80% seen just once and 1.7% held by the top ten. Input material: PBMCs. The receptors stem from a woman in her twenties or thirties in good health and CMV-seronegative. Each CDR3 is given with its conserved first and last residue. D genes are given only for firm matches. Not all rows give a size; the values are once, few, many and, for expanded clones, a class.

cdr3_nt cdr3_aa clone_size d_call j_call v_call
TGTGCCAGCAGGGGGCCTTACGAGCAGTACTTC CASRGPYEQYF medium-sized - TRBJ2-7 TRBV2
TGTGCCAGCAGTTGGCCTGGGGCCAACGTCCTGACTTTC CASSWPGANVLTF once - TRBJ2-6 TRBV2
TGTGCCAGCAGTGAACGACTGATGGCCTTTACCCGCTCTCCCCTGTTTTTT CASSERLMAFTRSPLFF - - TRBJ1-4 TRBV2
TGTGCCAGCAGTACACCTGACGTGAGGGCTGCCCTCAGCTTC CASSTPDVRAALSF - - TRBJ2-4 TRBV25-1
TGTGCCAGCGAGGGGGTTTCTTCTGGAAACACCATATATTTT CASEGVSSGNTIYF - - TRBJ1-3 TRBV6-6
TGTGCAAGTCGCTTAATTTTATCAGGCCCGAAGACTGAAGCTTTCTTT CASRLILSGPKTEAFF - - TRBJ1-1 TRBV12-2
TGTGCCAGCAGCTCCAGGGTGGGTCAGCCCCAGCATTTT CASSSRVGQPQHF - - TRBJ1-5 TRBV7-2
TGTGCCAGCAGCGGAGGCAGGGCAAGTGAGACCCAGTACTTC CASSGGRASETQYF - - TRBJ2-5 TRBV9
TGCAGCGCCCTGACAGGGGTTTTGTACAATGAGCAGTTCTTC CSALTGVLYNEQFF - TRBD1 TRBJ2-1 TRBV29-1
TGCGCCAGCAGCCGAATGACAGGGGGCTCCTACAATGAGCAGTTCTTC CASSRMTGGSYNEQFF once TRBD1 TRBJ2-1 TRBV4-3
TGTGCCAGCGAAACGGGGTATTATGGCTACACCTTC CASETGYYGYTF - - TRBJ1-2 TRBV2
TGCAGCGTAAGGGGGCACATGAACACTGAAGCTTTCTTT CSVRGHMNTEAFF - TRBD1 TRBJ1-1 TRBV29-1
TGTGCCAGTAGTATAGGGGGAGGCACTGAAGCTTTCTTT CASSIGGGTEAFF once - TRBJ1-1 TRBV19
TGTGCCAGCAGAAGACAGGGGGTTGACACCGGGGAGCTGTTTTTT CASRRQGVDTGELFF - TRBD1 TRBJ2-2 TRBV2
TGTGCCAGCAGCGTAGAGCAGGGCGACTGGGGCACTGAAGCTTTCTTT CASSVEQGDWGTEAFF - - TRBJ1-1 TRBV9
TGTGCCAGCAGTACCCGGACAGGGAGGGGCACTGAAGCTTTCTTT CASSTRTGRGTEAFF - TRBD1 TRBJ1-1 TRBV27
TGTGCCAGCAGTTATATGTTCGGGGAAACAGAGACCCAGTACTTC CASSYMFGETETQYF once - TRBJ2-5 TRBV6-5
TGTGCCTGGACCAGGGACAGGGTTACTGAAGCTTTCTTT CAWTRDRVTEAFF - TRBD1 TRBJ1-1 TRBV30
TGTGCCAGCAGGGAATCCGGGACAAAGAACACTGAAGCTTTCTTT CASRESGTKNTEAFF few - TRBJ1-1 TRBV6-6
TGTGCCAGCAGTGCCTCCAGCGGGGGGGCCCATGAGCAGTTCTTC CASSASSGGAHEQFF - TRBD2 TRBJ2-1 TRBV2
TGTGCCAGCAGCAAAAAAGGGGCGGACACTGAAGCTTTCTTT CASSKKGADTEAFF - - TRBJ1-1 TRBV7-2
TGTGCCAGTAGTAACCAGGCCCCCTCTGGGGCCAACGTCCTGACTTTC CASSNQAPSGANVLTF - - TRBJ2-6 TRBV19
TGTGCCAGCAGTCCCACAGGGGGCAATAATGAAAAACTGTTTTTT CASSPTGGNNEKLFF - TRBD1 TRBJ1-4 TRBV6-5
TGTGCCAGCATCCAGGGGGTTTCCTACGAGCAGTACTTC CASIQGVSYEQYF - TRBD1 TRBJ2-7 TRBV6-1
TGTGCCAGCAGCTTAGCAGGAGGGGAGCCCCAGCATTTT CASSLAGGEPQHF - - TRBJ1-5 TRBV7-2
TGTGCCTGGAGTGTGGACAGGGCGAACACTGAAGCTTTCTTT CAWSVDRANTEAFF - TRBD1 TRBJ1-1 TRBV30
TGCGCCAGCAGCTTACAACCGGGACTAGGACCAGAGACCCAGTACTTC CASSLQPGLGPETQYF - TRBD2 TRBJ2-5 TRBV5-1
TGTGCCAGCAGCTTTGTGGGGGGGCAGACAGATACGCAGTATTTT CASSFVGGQTDTQYF - - TRBJ2-3 TRBV7-9
TGCGCCAGCAGCTTGGAGACAGCTACCCTCTTAGCCAAAAACATTCAGTACTTC CASSLETATLLAKNIQYF - - TRBJ2-4 TRBV5-1
TGTGCCAGCAGTTACTCGGTGGGGGGGGCCAAAAACATTCAGTACTTC CASSYSVGGAKNIQYF - TRBD2 TRBJ2-4 TRBV6-5
TGTGCCAGCAACACAGGGTGGGATCAGCCCCAGCATTTT CASNTGWDQPQHF - - TRBJ1-5 TRBV7-9
TGTGCCAGCAGGGGACAGGGTAGGACTGGAAACACCATATATTTT CASRGQGRTGNTIYF - TRBD1 TRBJ1-3 TRBV5-6
TGTGCCAGCAGCTTTCCGAATCAGCCCCAGCATTTT CASSFPNQPQHF - - TRBJ1-5 TRBV11-2
TGCGCCAGCAGCTGGACAGGGGGCGGGGACAATGAGCAGTTCTTC CASSWTGGGDNEQFF medium-sized TRBD1 TRBJ2-1 TRBV5-1
TGTGCCAGCAGACCCGAGGGGGCAACTGGCTACACCTTC CASRPEGATGYTF - TRBD1 TRBJ1-2 TRBV6-5
TGTGCCAGCGTGAGGCTTACAGGAACCGGGGAGCTGTTTTTT CASVRLTGTGELFF - - TRBJ2-2 TRBV2
TGTGCCAGCAGCCAAGATAATATCGGGGGGCCCTTGGACACTGAAGCTTTCTTT CASSQDNIGGPLDTEAFF - - TRBJ1-1 TRBV4-2
TGTGCCAGCAGTGGGAGGGACACTGAAGCTTTCTTT CASSGRDTEAFF - - TRBJ1-1 TRBV7-6
TGCGCCAGCGCCCCAGGCCTGGGGGGTAGTTATGGCTACACCTTC CASAPGLGGSYGYTF - - TRBJ1-2 TRBV10-2
TGTGCCAGCAGCTCGCAGGCATCCGTTAACTATGGCTACACCTTC CASSSQASVNYGYTF - - TRBJ1-2 TRBV11-2
TGTGCCAGCAGGGGTATAGGCAGGGGCGCAGGTAGCACCGGGGAGCTGTTTTTT CASRGIGRGAGSTGELFF - - TRBJ2-2 TRBV11-2
TGTGCCAGCGGGAGTGGGGGGGCCGGGTACAATGAGCAGTTCTTC CASGSGGAGYNEQFF - - TRBJ2-1 TRBV6-5
TGTGCCACCAGCAGAGAGATGGGCCCAGCCTACGAGCAGTACTTC CATSREMGPAYEQYF once - TRBJ2-7 TRBV15
TGTGCCAGCAGCTCGGGACAGGGGAACACTGAAGCTTTCTTT CASSSGQGNTEAFF - TRBD1 TRBJ1-1 TRBV7-3
TGTGCCAGTAGTAAGGGACACGAGCTTCAAAAACTGTTTTTT CASSKGHELQKLFF - - TRBJ1-4 TRBV19
TGTGCCAGCAGCCGGGGGTTGGAGACCCAGTACTTC CASSRGLETQYF - - TRBJ2-5 TRBV11-3
TGTGCCAGCAGCGTAGAAGTTGGACGGATGACAGGATACAATGAGCAGTTCTTC CASSVEVGRMTGYNEQFF few - TRBJ2-1 TRBV9
TGTGCCAGCAGCTTAGCGGGGAGTCCCTACGAGCAGTACTTC CASSLAGSPYEQYF - - TRBJ2-7 TRBV7-8
TGCGCCAGCAGCTTGGCGAGACAGGGTTTAGGGGTTGGTGCTTTCTTT CASSLARQGLGVGAFF - TRBD1 TRBJ1-1 TRBV5-1
TGTGCCAGCAGCTTGGGGATTGGACAGTCCAATTCACCCCTCCACTTT CASSLGIGQSNSPLHF - - TRBJ1-6 TRBV5-5
TGTGCCAGCAGTGAAGGGCAGGCCAATTCACCCCTCCACTTT CASSEGQANSPLHF - - TRBJ1-6 TRBV6-1
TGTGCCAGCAGCAAACCAGGGGGCTCCTACGAGCAGTACTTC CASSKPGGSYEQYF - TRBD1 TRBJ2-7 TRBV13
TGTGCCAGCAGCTTGGGGGGGCTGGGGGAAAAACTGTTTTTT CASSLGGLGEKLFF - - TRBJ1-4 TRBV5-6
TGTGCCAGCAGCGTAGAATTGGGGGACAGGGGTTTTGACATTCAGTACTTC CASSVELGDRGFDIQYF once TRBD1 TRBJ2-4 TRBV9
TGTGCCAGCAGCCCGAGACAGGGATACACTGAAGCTTTCTTT CASSPRQGYTEAFF - TRBD1 TRBJ1-1 TRBV5-4
TGCGCCAGCAGCTTGGACAGAGACACTGAAGCTTTCTTT CASSLDRDTEAFF - - TRBJ1-1 TRBV5-1
TGTGCCTACTCAAGGGGGACTGAAGCTTTCTTT CAYSRGTEAFF few - TRBJ1-1 TRBV30
TGTGCCAGTCGCCCGGGGAGCGGCTATGGCTACACCTTC CASRPGSGYGYTF - - TRBJ1-2 TRBV6-5